This T cell receptor beta chain comes out of a study of blood T cell repertoires in COVID-19. Background on the study: Sites across the United States, Italy and Spain contributed samples from acute and convalescent COVID-19.

The CDR3 contains 15 residues. Germline V gene data show CDR1 as KGHSH and CDR2 as LQKENI. The V gene lost 8 bases and the J gene lost 4 bases, with 17 bases spanning the gap. Sequencing used immunoSEQ multiplex PCR; TCRdb keeps in-frame clones, though not all of them. The sample lists roughly 68,000 clones, about 81% seen once, with around a tenth in the top ten. Sequencing used peripheral blood. This sequence was found in a human donor in a cohort sampled during active COVID-19. The chain uses TRBV18 and TRBJ2-2, with D maybe TRBD1 (5 bases). The CDR3, as DNA: TGTGCCAGCACTGAGGTGGGGCCGGGCACCGGGGAGCTGTTTTTT. Translated: CASTEVGPGTGELFF.